Listed below are T cell receptor beta chains from one sample, sequenced in a study of cytomegalovirus exposure and HLA in healthy donors. Clones were sequenced by immunoSEQ multiplex PCR, and TCRdb holds only the in-frame ones, with some missing. Of 85,000 to 100,000 clones detected, approximately 80% appear once; the ten largest clones hold around 5.3%. The specimen sequenced was PBMCs. The receptors here all came from a woman in her thirties or forties in good health and CMV-seronegative. CDR3s include the opening cysteine and the closing phenylalanine or tryptophan. Fields, in order: J gene, V gene, CDR3 protein.

J gene: TRBJ2-3; V gene: TRBV19; CDR3 protein: CASREDRDTDTQYF
J gene: TRBJ1-2; V gene: TRBV18; CDR3 protein: CASSPPTGYGYTF
J gene: TRBJ1-1; V gene: TRBV9; CDR3 protein: CASRGQGLNTEAFF
J gene: TRBJ1-4; V gene: TRBV30; CDR3 protein: CAWSKAGTTNEKLFF
J gene: TRBJ2-7; V gene: TRBV10-3; CDR3 protein: CAISESGGRDSYEQYF
J gene: TRBJ2-5; V gene: TRBV19; CDR3 protein: CASSMVGGMRETQYF
J gene: TRBJ1-5; V gene: TRBV28; CDR3 protein: CASSPRDRANQPQHF
J gene: TRBJ2-3; V gene: TRBV11-2; CDR3 protein: CASSVARGGADTQYF
J gene: TRBJ2-5; V gene: TRBV5-1; CDR3 protein: CASSIGLAGPQETQYF
J gene: TRBJ2-2; V gene: TRBV19; CDR3 protein: CASSIARGNTGELFF
J gene: TRBJ2-1; V gene: TRBV18; CDR3 protein: CASSPGLTTSGGVSRWQFF
J gene: TRBJ1-5; V gene: TRBV27; CDR3 protein: CARNDRGSNQPQHF
J gene: TRBJ2-7; V gene: TRBV30; CDR3 protein: CAWSRAGSEQYF
J gene: TRBJ1-4; V gene: TRBV7-2; CDR3 protein: CASSLRVDEKLFF
J gene: TRBJ2-3; V gene: TRBV5-1; CDR3 protein: CASSAGQGRTDTQYF
J gene: TRBJ2-1; V gene: TRBV6-5; CDR3 protein: CASSYLAGGSNEQFF
J gene: TRBJ2-4; V gene: TRBV11-2; CDR3 protein: CASSLTSGGRQAKNIQYF
J gene: TRBJ2-5; V gene: TRBV4-1; CDR3 protein: CASSQPGLAGEETQYF
J gene: TRBJ1-5; V gene: TRBV6-5; CDR3 protein: CASRLNRDSNQPQHF
J gene: TRBJ1-4; V gene: TRBV29-1; CDR3 protein: CSVLTGLATNEKLFF
J gene: TRBJ1-1; V gene: TRBV5-1; CDR3 protein: CASSQGTGPVVTEAFF
J gene: TRBJ2-2; V gene: TRBV19; CDR3 protein: CASSSPGTGYVGELFF
J gene: TRBJ1-6; V gene: TRBV5-1; CDR3 protein: CASSLAALDSYYNSPLHF
J gene: TRBJ1-6; V gene: TRBV5-4; CDR3 protein: CASREDRGDSPLHF
J gene: TRBJ1-3; V gene: TRBV18; CDR3 protein: CASSQREGSGDTIYF
J gene: TRBJ1-2; V gene: TRBV5-8; CDR3 protein: CASSWDTLGVYGYTF
J gene: TRBJ1-5; V gene: TRBV4-3; CDR3 protein: CASSQYLQENQPQHF
J gene: TRBJ1-1; V gene: TRBV15; CDR3 protein: CATSRYMNTEAFF
J gene: TRBJ2-3; V gene: TRBV7-2; CDR3 protein: CASGGQGTDTQYF
J gene: TRBJ2-1; V gene: TRBV7-3; CDR3 protein: CASSLMGAVNEQFF
J gene: TRBJ1-1; V gene: TRBV4-2; CDR3 protein: CASSPTDSRDTEAFF
J gene: TRBJ1-1; V gene: TRBV7-6; CDR3 protein: CASSLGGDRVYTEAFF
J gene: TRBJ1-5; V gene: TRBV19; CDR3 protein: CASSIPTYSRLDQPQHF
J gene: TRBJ2-7; V gene: TRBV7-9; CDR3 protein: CASSYGQGLYEQYF
J gene: TRBJ1-3; V gene: TRBV4-3; CDR3 protein: CASSQEVAAPPSIYF
J gene: TRBJ1-1; V gene: TRBV30; CDR3 protein: CAWMRQRNTEAFF
J gene: TRBJ2-7; V gene: TRBV30; CDR3 protein: CAWSPGDRASYEQYF
J gene: TRBJ1-1; V gene: TRBV11-2; CDR3 protein: CASSSALTGGMNTEAFF
J gene: TRBJ1-5; V gene: TRBV12-5; CDR3 protein: CASGFGFSNQPQHF
J gene: TRBJ1-2; V gene: TRBV14; CDR3 protein: CASSQGSPGGYTF
J gene: TRBJ2-3; V gene: TRBV5-1; CDR3 protein: CASSLLQAKDTQYF
J gene: TRBJ1-2; V gene: TRBV6-5; CDR3 protein: CASSVDSNYGYTF
J gene: TRBJ1-1; V gene: TRBV7-9; CDR3 protein: CASSSKGGELVIGPEAFF
J gene: TRBJ1-5; V gene: TRBV7-3; CDR3 protein: CASSLCGQGGSGNQPQHF